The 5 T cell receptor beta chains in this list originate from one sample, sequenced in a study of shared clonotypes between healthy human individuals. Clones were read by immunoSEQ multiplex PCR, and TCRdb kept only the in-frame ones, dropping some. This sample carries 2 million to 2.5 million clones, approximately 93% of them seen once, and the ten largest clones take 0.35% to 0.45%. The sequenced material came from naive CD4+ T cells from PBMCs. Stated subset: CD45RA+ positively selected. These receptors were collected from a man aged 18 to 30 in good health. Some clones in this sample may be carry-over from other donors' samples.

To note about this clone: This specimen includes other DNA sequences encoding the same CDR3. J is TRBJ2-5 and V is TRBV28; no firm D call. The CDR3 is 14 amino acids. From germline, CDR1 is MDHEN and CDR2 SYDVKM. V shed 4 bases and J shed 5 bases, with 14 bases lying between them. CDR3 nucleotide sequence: TGTGCCAGCAGTTCACCCGCCGGTGGGGAGACCCAGTACTTC. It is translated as CASSSPAGGETQYF.

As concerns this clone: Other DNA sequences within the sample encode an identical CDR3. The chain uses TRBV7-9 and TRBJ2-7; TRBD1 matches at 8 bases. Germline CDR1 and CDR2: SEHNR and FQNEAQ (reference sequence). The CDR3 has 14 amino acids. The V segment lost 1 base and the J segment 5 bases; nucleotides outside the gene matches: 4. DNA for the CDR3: TGTGCCAGCAGCTTAGGACAGGGGATCGACGAGCAGTACTTC. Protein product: CASSLGQGIDEQYF.

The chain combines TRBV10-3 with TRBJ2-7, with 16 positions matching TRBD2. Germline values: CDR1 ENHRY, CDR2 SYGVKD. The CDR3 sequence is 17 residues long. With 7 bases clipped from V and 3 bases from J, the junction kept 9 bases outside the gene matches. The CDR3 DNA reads TGTGCCATCACCCCGGGACTAGCGGGAGGGCCGATCTACGAGCAGTACTTC. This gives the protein CAITPGLAGGPIYEQYF.

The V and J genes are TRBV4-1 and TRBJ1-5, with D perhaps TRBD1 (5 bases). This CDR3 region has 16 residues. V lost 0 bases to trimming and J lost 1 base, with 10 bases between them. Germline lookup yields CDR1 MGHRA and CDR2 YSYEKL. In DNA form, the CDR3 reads TGCGCCAGCAGCCAAGATCTTCCAGGGAGCAATCAGCCCCAGCATTTT. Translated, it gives CASSQDLPGSNQPQHF.

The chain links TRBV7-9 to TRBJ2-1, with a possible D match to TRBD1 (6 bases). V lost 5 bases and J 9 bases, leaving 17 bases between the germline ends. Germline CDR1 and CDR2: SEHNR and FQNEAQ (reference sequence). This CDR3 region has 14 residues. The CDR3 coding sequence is TGTGCCAGCAGCCAAGACTACAGGGACGGTGAGCAGTTCTTC. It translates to CASSQDYRDGEQFF.